Below are 6 T cell receptor beta chains sequenced from a single sample in a study of T cells in Graves' hyperthyroidism and ophthalmopathy (dated by TCRdb to the late 2010s). Libraries were built with multiplex PCR. The sequencer listed for this sample is Illumina HiSeq 2000. Amplification of TCR beta CDR3 regions was carried out from RNA transcripts. The first round of RT-PCR for the TCR CDR3 was performed with the HTBI primer set and the Qiagen OneStep RT-PCR kit. TCRdb handled the public reads itself, with Q25 trimming in fastp and clone calling in MiXCR, and kept productive beta chains. Rows merge per CDR3 protein into single entries with the most common DNA and genes. Recorded for this sample are approximately 610,000 distinct CDR3 sequences; roughly 14% of them occurred a single time. Clones ranked in the top ten supply 3.5% to 4.5% of the sample. The sequencing input was blood. The origin of the receptors is a middle-aged woman with Graves' ophthalmopathy.

This clonotype has more than one count but fewer than ten. As the CDR3 is not closed by the conserved phenylalanine or tryptophan, this likely results from a read error. The chain carries TRBV28 and TRBJ2-7; no clear D. The CDR3 has 17 amino acids. Trimming took off 4 bases at V and 0 bases at J, with 19 bases between the two ends. Germline assignment: CDR1 MDHEN and CDR2 SYDVKM. The CDR3 is CASSSPWEHYLSYEQYL. The CDR3 bases are TGTGCCAGCAGTTCCCCCTGGGAACACTACCTCTCCTACGAGCAGTACCTC.

This clonotype was observed at least ten times. V and J are TRBV27 and TRBJ1-5; 7 positions agree with TRBD1. This CDR3 is built from 16 residues. The germline V gene encodes CDR1 MNHEY and CDR2 SMNVEV (reference sequence). V shed 6 bases and J 6 bases; nucleotides not matched to a gene: 14. The chain's CDR3 is CASRFDGQDDRQPQHF. As DNA, the CDR3 is TGTGCCAGCAGGTTCGACGGACAGGATGATCGTCAGCCCCAGCATTTT.

This clonotype has a handful of counts. The gene calls are TRBV7-2 and TRBJ2-2, with D perhaps matching TRBD2 (5 bases). V lost 5 bases and J 6 bases, leaving 28 bases between the germline ends. Germline values: CDR1 SGHTA, CDR2 FQGNSA. This CDR3 spans 19 amino acids. DNA of the CDR3: TGTGCCAGCAGCCCTCGAAACACAAAGAGGGCCCTGGGGTCCGGGGAGCTGTTTTTT. Translated, it gives CASSPRNTKRALGSGELFF.

This chain links TRBV3-1 with TRBJ2-7; 13 bases are shared with TRBD2. J lost 9 bases, V lost 5 bases, and 7 bases had no gene match. This CDR3 contains 14 residues. The germline gives CDR1 LGHDT, CDR2 YNNKEL (reference sequence). CDR3 sequence: CASSTSGRGPRQYF. The CDR3 coding sequence is TGTGCCAGCAGCACTAGCGGGAGGGGTCCTCGGCAGTACTTC.

The genes are TRBV20-1 and TRBJ2-5; 10 nucleotides match TRBD1. Germline CDR1 and CDR2: DFQATT and SNEGSKA (reference sequence). This CDR3 region has 15 residues. The CDR3 DNA sequence: TGCAGCCCCCTGCTTGGGACAGGGGTTCGAGAGACCCAGTACTTC. Translated, it gives CSPLLGTGVRETQYF.

This clonotype has more than one count but fewer than ten. V usage is TRBV10-3 and J usage is TRBJ1-2; D gene unclear. The V end was cut by 0 bases, the J end by 5 bases, with 16 bases between. Germline-derived CDR1 and CDR2 are ENHRY and SYGVKD. The CDR3 runs to 16 residues. The CDR3 loop reads CAISESFTDIRYGYTF. The CDR3 region has the DNA TGTGCCATCAGTGAGTCTTTTACAGACATTCGGTATGGCTACACCTTC.